One and the same sample provided the 30 T cell receptor beta chains below, sequenced in a study of cytotoxic CD8 clonotypes in ibrutinib-treated CLL. The repertoire was sequenced with immunoSEQ multiplex PCR; TCRdb's copy has only in-frame clones and lacks some. Here the sample spans fewer than 400,000 clones, 67% being singletons. Sequencing was performed on PBMCs, taken after 36 months of ibrutinib treatment. Receptors were obtained from a human donor with chronic lymphocytic leukemia.

This chain connects TRBV6-5 to TRBJ2-2; possibly TRBD1 for D (5 bases). The CDR3 consists of 15 residues. Per germline, CDR1 MNHEY and CDR2 SVGAGI. V lost 0 bases, J lost 5 bases, and 10 bases lay in between. CDR3 residues: CASSYSRTLTGELFF. The CDR3 bases are TGTGCCAGCAGTTACTCACGGACATTAACCGGGGAGCTGTTTTTT.

This rearrangement joins TRBV2 to TRBJ2-7; 7 nucleotides match TRBD2. The germline CDR1 and CDR2 sequences are SNHLY and FYNNEI. Trimming took 10 bases from V and 3 from J; bases not matched to a gene: 12. This CDR3 spans 14 amino acids. The CDR3 nucleotides read TGTGCCACCAGCCCTCAGCGGGAACTCTACGAGCAGTACTTC. This codes for CATSPQRELYEQYF.

This chain joins TRBV28 and TRBJ2-7; the D gene is possibly TRBD2 (5 bases). Germline V lookup: CDR1 MDHEN, CDR2 SYDVKM. The V end lost 3 bases, the J end lost 5 bases, and 14 bases lay between the germline ends. This CDR3 has 14 residues. The CDR3 DNA is TGTGCCAGCAGTTTGTCGGGGTACGGGGACGAGCAGTACTTC. Translation: CASSLSGYGDEQYF.

DNA of the CDR3: TGTGCCAGCAGCCGACTAGCGGAAAGCTCCTACAATGAGCAGTTCTTC. Its translation: CASSRLAESSYNEQFF. The chain carries TRBV13 and TRBJ2-1, with 9 bases fitting TRBD2. Germline V gene lookup returns CDR1 PRHDT and CDR2 FYEKMQ (reference sequence). The CDR3 spans 16 residues. V lost 5 bases, J lost 0 bases, and 5 bases stayed unmatched.

This clone turned up a few times. The rearrangement joins TRBV7-9 to TRBJ1-2; D is possibly TRBD1 (6 bases). Germline V gene sequence: CDR1 SEHNR, CDR2 FQNEAQ (reference sequence). This CDR3 is built from 17 residues. Trimming left V 4 bases short and J 4 bases short, with 22 bases between. In DNA, the CDR3 is TGTGCCAGCAGCTGGGGGGCCCCCGGACAGCAATTCTATGGCTACACCTTC. Translating gives CASSWGAPGQQFYGYTF. The full variable domain, with the rest looked up from reference TRBV7-9 and TRBJ1-2, is DTGVSQNPRHKITKRGQNVTFRCDPISEHNRLYWYRQTLGQGPEFLTYFQNEAQLEKSRLLSDRFSAERPKGSFSTLEIQRTEQGDSAMYLCASSWGAPGQQFYGYTFGSGTRLTVV.

Only one count was recorded for this clone. The rearrangement uses TRBV28 and TRBJ2-7, with a possible D match to TRBD1 (6 bases). The V and J ends lost 4 bases and 0 bases respectively, with 13 bases between them. This CDR3 is 15 amino acids long. Per germline, CDR1 MDHEN and CDR2 SYDVKM. The CDR3 nucleotides are TGTGCCAGCAGTTCTCCCGGACAGCTCTCCTACGAGCAGTACTTC. The encoded protein is CASSSPGQLSYEQYF. The variable domain in full, completed from reference TRBV28 and TRBJ2-7, reads DVKVTQSSRYLVKRTGEKVFLECVQDMDHENMFWYRQDPGLGLRLIYFSYDVKMKEKGDIPEGYSVSREKKERFSLILESASTNQTSMYLCASSSPGQLSYEQYFGPGTRLTVT.

V and J are TRBV6-5 and TRBJ1-2; a weak D match, TRBD1 (5 bases). This CDR3 region has 11 residues. V was pared by 8 bases and J by 4 bases, with 8 bases between. Germline assignment: CDR1 MNHEY and CDR2 SVGAGI. The CDR3 loop is CASVQAYGYTF. The CDR3 coding sequence is TGTGCCAGCGTACAGGCCTATGGCTACACCTTC.

The chain couples TRBV28 to TRBJ2-5; perhaps TRBD2 as D (7 bases). CDR1 and CDR2 (germline): MDHEN, SYDVKM. The CDR3 contains 18 residues. The V end lost 1 base, the J end lost 0 bases, and 18 bases lay between the germline ends. CDR3 DNA: TGTGCCAGCAGTTTATATGAGCGGGACATTTGGTACCAAGAGACCCAGTACTTC. Translated, it gives CASSLYERDIWYQETQYF. Combining the CDR3 with reference TRBV28 and TRBJ2-5 gives the whole variable domain DVKVTQSSRYLVKRTGEKVFLECVQDMDHENMFWYRQDPGLGLRLIYFSYDVKMKEKGDIPEGYSVSREKKERFSLILESASTNQTSMYLCASSLYERDIWYQETQYFGPGTRLLVL.

V and J are TRBV2 and TRBJ1-1; 8 bases align to TRBD1. Germline V gene data show CDR1 as SNHLY and CDR2 as FYNNEI. The CDR3 is 13 amino acids. The J segment lost 3 bases and the V segment lost 6 bases, leaving 3 bases of the junction unmatched. In DNA form, the CDR3 reads TGTGCCAGCAGGGACAGGGTTGACACTGAAGCTTTCTTT. Amino acids: CASRDRVDTEAFF.

The chain has TRBV6-5 and TRBJ2-7; 13 bases are a match to TRBD2. The CDR3 totals 13 residues. Germline V gives CDR1 MNHEY, CDR2 SVGAGI. V shed 6 bases and J 5 bases; nucleotides not matched to a gene: 1. The CDR3 bases are TGTGCCAGCAGAGGACTAGCGGGAGACGAGCAGTACTTC. Its protein is CASRGLAGDEQYF.

This chain joins TRBV6-5 and TRBJ1-4, with 8 bases that match TRBD1. J gave up 4 bases and V 5 bases, and 6 bases lay outside the gene matches. Germline CDR1 is MNHEY and CDR2 is SVGAGI. The CDR3 length is 15 residues. The CDR3 nucleotides are TGTGCCAGCAGTCACCGGACAGGGATTAATGAAAAACTGTTTTTT. Translation gives CASSHRTGINEKLFF.

The rearrangement joins TRBV11-2 to TRBJ2-3, with no clear D. The CDR3 loop spans 14 amino acids. The V and J ends lost 1 base and 4 bases respectively, with 9 bases between them. The germline CDR1 and CDR2 sequences are SGHAT and FQNNGV. CDR3 sequence: CASSLVISADTQYF. Here the CDR3 DNA reads TGTGCCAGCAGCTTAGTGATCTCTGCAGATACGCAGTATTTT.

The chain recombines TRBV5-1 with TRBJ2-3; D not resolved. V lost 2 bases, J lost 0 bases, and 13 bases lay in between. Germline V CDR1 and CDR2: SGHRS, YFSETQ. The CDR3 sequence is 16 residues long. This chain's CDR3 is CASSLAERLSTDTQYF. CDR3 nucleotides: TGCGCCAGCAGCTTAGCCGAGCGACTTAGCACAGATACGCAGTATTTT.

V gene TRBV6-5 combines with J gene TRBJ2-5, with D unclear. Germline lookup yields CDR1 MNHEY and CDR2 SVGAGI. V gave up 5 bases and J gave up 2 bases, with 9 bases separating them. The CDR3 is 13 residues long. The CDR3 loop reads CASSSRPQETQYF. CDR3 DNA sequence: TGTGCCAGCAGTAGCAGGCCGCAAGAGACCCAGTACTTC.

In this sample, this clone turned up a few times. The chain uses TRBV2 and TRBJ1-5; a possible D gene is TRBD1 (5 bases). Germline values: CDR1 SNHLY, CDR2 FYNNEI. The CDR3 runs to 13 residues. The V end lost 4 bases, the J end lost 1 base, and 5 bases lay between the germline ends. In nucleotides, the CDR3 is TGTGCCAGCAGTGGACAGAGCAATCAGCCCCAGCATTTT. It yields the protein CASSGQSNQPQHF.

J is TRBJ2-7 and V is TRBV5-6; the D gene is possibly TRBD1 (6 bases). Germline CDR1 reads SGHDT; CDR2 reads YYEEEE. The CDR3 sequence is 17 residues long. Trimming pared 0 bases from V and 2 bases from J, leaving 18 bases between. In nucleotides, the CDR3 is TGTGCCAGCAGCTTGGGGCCGGCTGGACAGCTGCCCTACGAGCAGTACTTC. Its protein product is CASSLGPAGQLPYEQYF.

The CDR3: CASSLAGGSAGNTIYF. The CDR3 nucleotides read TGTGCCAGCAGCTTGGCCGGGGGTTCAGCTGGAAACACCATATATTTT. The chain has TRBV5-4 and TRBJ1-3; a possible D gene is TRBD1 (5 bases). Germline CDR1 is SGHNT and CDR2 is YYREEE (reference sequence). The CDR3 has 16 residues. V lost 0 bases, J lost 2 bases, and 12 bases lay in between.

The chain has TRBV7-3 and TRBJ2-1, with 9 bases identical to TRBD2. Germline V gives CDR1 SGHTA, CDR2 FQGTGA. The CDR3 has 15 amino acids. The trim removed 1 base at V and 9 bases at J, leaving 7 bases unmatched. CDR3 in DNA: TGTGCCAGCAGCTTAAAACAGCGGGAGGTCTGTGAGCAGTTCTTC. Protein: CASSLKQREVCEQFF.

Written as DNA, the CDR3 is TGTGCCAGCAGCTGTTGGGACTGTCTCGCCAATGAGCAGTTCTTC. It encodes CASSCWDCLANEQFF. V and J are TRBV7-2 and TRBJ2-1; perhaps TRBD2 as D (6 bases). This CDR3 has 15 amino acids. The germline gives CDR1 SGHTA, CDR2 FQGNSA. V was shortened by 4 bases and J by 6 bases, with 16 bases between the two germline ends. Looking up the rest from reference TRBV7-2 and TRBJ2-1 gives the full variable domain: GAGVSQSPSNKVTEKGKDVELRCDPISGHTALYWYRQSLGQGLEFLIYFQGNSAPDKSGLPSDRFSAERTGGSVSTLTIQRTQQEDSAVYLCASSCWDCLANEQFFGPGTRLTVL.

This chain uses TRBV9 with TRBJ1-4, with D possibly being TRBD1 (6 bases). The germline V gene encodes CDR1 SGDLS and CDR2 YYNGEE. This CDR3 comprises 13 residues. Trimming cost V 6 bases and J 7 bases, with 13 bases left between them. The CDR3 nucleotides are TGTGCCAGCACCCGGGACACCGCTGAAAAACTGTTTTTT. Its protein is CASTRDTAEKLFF.

The rearrangement links TRBV6-4 to TRBJ2-7, with D tentatively TRBD1 or TRBD2 (6 bases each). Per germline, CDR1 MRHNA and CDR2 SNTAGT. Trimming cost V 3 bases and J 3 bases, with 15 bases left between them. The CDR3 consists of 15 residues. The CDR3 DNA sequence: TGTGCCAGCAGTGAGGGGAGGACAGACATCTACGAGCAGTACTTC. Translating gives CASSEGRTDIYEQYF.

This clone was found once. The chain combines TRBV4-3 with TRBJ2-5; TRBD2 aligns across 7 bases. Trimming took 0 bases from V and 4 from J; bases not matched to a gene: 5. Germline V lookup: CDR1 LGHNA, CDR2 YSLEER. The CDR3 is made up of 15 amino acids. The CDR3 sequence is CASSQDGGGGETQYF. The CDR3 DNA reads as TGCGCCAGCAGCCAAGATGGTGGGGGGGGAGAGACCCAGTACTTC.

The genes are TRBV6-5 and TRBJ2-3; TRBD1 matches 7 bases. Germline V CDR1 and CDR2: MNHEY, SVGAGI. The CDR3 loop spans 13 amino acids. With 7 bases clipped from V and 4 bases from J, the junction kept 5 bases outside the gene matches. This CDR3 is CASIDRAADTQYF. As DNA, the CDR3 is TGTGCCAGCATCGACAGGGCCGCAGATACGCAGTATTTT.

The rearrangement links TRBV18 to TRBJ2-7; D gene uncertain. Germline V gene sequence: CDR1 KGHSH, CDR2 LQKENI. The CDR3 is made up of 15 amino acids. Trimming left V 3 bases short and J 0 bases short, with 12 bases between. The CDR3 loop reads CASSPLQASSYEQYF. The CDR3 bases are TGTGCCAGCTCACCTCTTCAGGCAAGCTCCTACGAGCAGTACTTC.

The table lists this clone with a count of one. The chain combines TRBV5-6 with TRBJ2-2, with a tentative D call TRBD2 (6 bases). Germline V lookup: CDR1 SGHDT, CDR2 YYEEEE. V lost 3 bases and J lost 6, with 12 bases in between. This CDR3 is 14 amino acids long. The CDR3 nucleotides are TGTGCCAGCAGCTACCCGGGAGTCCCCGGGGAGCTGTTTTTT. The encoded protein is CASSYPGVPGELFF.

This clone was detected many times. The V call is TRBV9, the J call TRBJ2-1, with 9 bases matching TRBD2. The CDR3 is made up of 16 amino acids. Germline V CDR1 and CDR2: SGDLS, YYNGEE. The J segment lost 3 bases and the V segment lost 4 bases, leaving 8 bases of the junction unmatched. CDR3 sequence: CASSTMRTSDYNEQFF. The CDR3, as DNA: TGTGCCAGCAGCACCATGAGGACTAGCGACTACAATGAGCAGTTCTTC.

This clone has just one count. CDR3 protein: CASSLNSRSPFSGANVLTF. The CDR3 DNA follows: TGCGCCAGCAGCTTGAACAGCCGAAGCCCATTCTCTGGGGCCAACGTCCTGACTTTC. The chain recombines TRBV5-1 with TRBJ2-6; D gene unclear. The CDR3 has 19 amino acids. CDR1 is SGHRS, CDR2 YFSETQ, per germline. Trimming pared 1 base from V and 0 bases from J, leaving 17 bases between.

This chain connects TRBV5-6 to TRBJ2-3; perhaps TRBD2 as D (6 bases). V lost 0 bases, J lost 0 bases, and 11 bases lay in between. This CDR3 region has 16 residues. Germline CDR1 and CDR2: SGHDT and YYEEEE. The CDR3 loop reads CASSLETGTSTDTQYF. The CDR3 nucleotides read TGTGCCAGCAGCTTGGAAACCGGGACTAGCACAGATACGCAGTATTTT.

The chain carries TRBV28 and TRBJ1-1; D remains unclear. V was shortened by 5 bases and J by 5 bases, with 18 bases between the two germline ends. In germline, CDR1 is MDHEN, CDR2 SYDVKM. This CDR3 has 15 residues. The DNA of the CDR3 is TGTGCCAGCAGTCACTCCTTACCCCCGGGGACTGAAGCTTTCTTT. Its translation: CASSHSLPPGTEAFF.

The chain carries TRBV4-3 and TRBJ2-7; possibly TRBD1 for D (6 bases). Deletions cut 0 bases from V and 4 bases from J, with 13 bases between. Germline lookup yields CDR1 LGHNA and CDR2 YSLEER. This CDR3 comprises 15 residues. The CDR3 coding sequence is TGCGCCAGCAGCCAAGATGTGGGGGCGCGATACGAGCAGTACTTC. Its protein is CASSQDVGARYEQYF.